This TCR beta chain was sequenced for a study of T cells in Graves' hyperthyroidism and ophthalmopathy. In the study overall: It was at initial diagnosis, before any treatment, that peripheral blood was collected. Study-wide points: A model using 13 V-J features told ophthalmopathy apart from stable hyperthyroidism. Blood shared most expanded thyroid clonotypes above 0.001.

This clonotype was detected once. Its specificity is unknown. A much larger clonotype is one base distant, so this may be a read error. Authors of the study amplified TCR beta CDR3 regions from RNA transcripts. First-round RT-PCR of the TCR CDR3 relied on the HTBI primer set. MiXCR, run by TCRdb on the multiplex PCR reads, gives a single entry per CDR3 protein. The sample yields roughly 290,000 distinct CDR3 sequences, about 15% seen once. PBMCs stemmed from around 10 ml fresh peripheral blood. Sequencing input: blood. The origin of this receptor is a woman in her sixties with Graves' ophthalmopathy.

The CDR3 protein is CASSTTGGADPQYF. The CDR3 DNA reads TGTGCCAGCAGTACGACAGGGGGAGCAGATCCGCAGTATTTT. This chain uses TRBV12-3 or TRBV12-4 with TRBJ2-3; 9 bases are shared with TRBD1. This CDR3 is 14 amino acids long.